This T cell receptor (beta chain) appears in the sequencing data of a study of CD8 T cells in ankylosing spondylitis. Study results and caveats: Ankylosing spondylitis blood seemed to carry a telltale TCR beta motif made of several highly homologous variants. Existing reports had already noted some motif variants in reactive arthritis synovial fluid and blood.

Germline V gives CDR1 SEHNR, CDR2 FQNEAQ (reference sequence). This CDR3 is 14 amino acids long. V lost 0 bases and J lost 6, with 8 bases in between. Points on this clonotype: Antigen unknown.

The authors made TCR beta libraries by quantitative 5'-RACE with molecular barcodes. MiXCR was run by TCRdb on the 5' RACE reads, yielding one entry per CDR3 protein. The sample holds approximately 350,000 distinct CDR3 sequences, 20% to 25% seen once. This receptor was obtained from a male donor with ankylosing spondylitis or in good health (not recorded which). The sequencing input was blood, either unsorted or a sorted T cell fraction (not recorded which). The rearrangement joins TRBV7-9 to TRBJ2-2; D unresolved. The CDR3 DNA reads TGTGCCAGCAGCTTAGCGCCTTTCTCCGGGGAGCTGTTTTTT. Amino acid sequence: CASSLAPFSGELFF.